The 8 T cell receptor beta chains below all came from one sample that was sequenced in a study of T cell repertoires in cytomegalovirus infection. TCRdb processed the reads anew with MiXCR; each CDR3 protein has one entry. The sample shows fewer than 550,000 distinct CDR3 sequences, 16% of them seen only once. The sample comprised CD8+ T cells from PBMCs. These receptors originate from a human donor in good health (CMV status not recorded). Some clones in this sample may be carry-over from other donors' samples.

This clonotype was detected ten times or more. CDR3 in amino acids: CASSSSRTEAFF. CDR3 DNA sequence: TGTGCCAGCAGCTCCTCGAGGACTGAAGCTTTCTTT. The V and J genes are TRBV7-6 and TRBJ1-1; D unresolved. The germline V gene encodes CDR1 SGHVS and CDR2 FNYEAQ. The CDR3 is made up of 12 amino acids. Trimming removed 4 bases from V and 5 bases from J, with 8 bases in between.

This clonotype has a count of ten or more. The rearrangement uses TRBV7-6 and TRBJ2-7; maybe TRBD1 (6 bases). CDR3 length: 15 amino acids. In germline, CDR1 is SGHVS, CDR2 FNYEAQ. Between the trimmed V and J ends, which lost 4 bases and 7 bases, there was a span of 20 bases. CDR3 DNA sequence: TGTGCCAGCAGCTCCCGAGTGGGGGCAATCGGGGAGCAGTACTTC. Encoded protein: CASSSRVGAIGEQYF.

The V gene is TRBV9, the J gene TRBJ2-3; TRBD1 might be the D (6 bases). Germline V gene lookup returns CDR1 SGDLS and CDR2 YYNGEE. Deletions cut 0 bases from V and 11 bases from J, with 16 bases between. CDR3 size: 14 residues. The CDR3 bases are TGTGCCAGCAGCGTAGCCGTTTCGAGCAGGGGGCAGTATTTT. Its protein product is CASSVAVSSRGQYF.

This clonotype was detected many times. This rearrangement joins TRBV7-6 to TRBJ1-2; 7 bases are shared with TRBD1. Germline CDR1 and CDR2: SGHVS and FNYEAQ. The CDR3 is made up of 16 amino acids. V lost 11 bases and J lost 3; bases outside the gene matches: 18. CDR3 nucleotide sequence: TGTGCCTCGGGGGCACCCAAACAGGGGCGAGACTATGGCTACACCTTC. It specifies CASGAPKQGRDYGYTF. Based on the CDR3 plus reference TRBV7-6 and TRBJ1-2, the full variable domain is GAGVSQSPRYKVTKRGQDVALRCDPISGHVSLYWYRQALGQGPEFLTYFNYEAQQDKSGLPNDRFSAERPEGSISTLTIQRTEQRDSAMYRCASGAPKQGRDYGYTFGSGTRLTVV.

This clonotype has more than one count but fewer than ten. The rearrangement joins TRBV6-5 to TRBJ2-2, with 11 bases lining up with TRBD2. The germline V gene encodes CDR1 MNHEY and CDR2 SVGAGI. The V segment lost 2 bases and the J segment 4 bases; nucleotides outside the gene matches: 3. The length of the CDR3 is 16 residues. The CDR3, as DNA: TGTGCCAGCAGTTACCGACTAGCGGGATCCACCGGGGAGCTGTTTTTT. Its protein product is CASSYRLAGSTGELFF.

There are many counts of this clonotype. The chain has TRBV28 and TRBJ2-4; tentative D call: TRBD2 (5 bases). The length of the CDR3 is 13 residues. V dropped 7 bases and J dropped 9 bases, with 16 bases sitting between them. Germline CDR1 is MDHEN and CDR2 is SYDVKM. For the CDR3, the DNA is TGTGCCAGCAACCCGAGGGAAGCTGGCATTCAGTACTTC. It codes for CASNPREAGIQYF.

The chain couples TRBV3-1 to TRBJ2-5, with D possibly matching TRBD1 (6 bases). This CDR3 is 13 amino acids long. Germline loops: CDR1 LGHDT, CDR2 YNNKEL (reference sequence). V gave up 7 bases and J gave up 7 bases, with 16 bases separating them. For the CDR3, the DNA is TGTGCCAGCACCCACAGGGATTGGGGGACCCAGTACTTC. Translating gives CASTHRDWGTQYF.

The rearrangement uses TRBV18 and TRBJ1-2; the D gene is possibly TRBD1 (6 bases). This CDR3 is 12 amino acids long. The germline V gene has CDR1 KGHSH and CDR2 LQKENI. Trimming took off 6 bases at V and 10 bases at J, with 15 bases between the two ends. The CDR3 region is CASSSVGASYTF. The CDR3 region has the DNA TGTGCCAGCTCGTCCGTGGGGGCGTCCTACACCTTC.